The 10 T cell receptor beta chains listed next were all sequenced from one sample in a study of sequential checkpoint blockade in melanoma. Some clones are missing from TCRdb's copy, which holds only in-frame ones; the method was immunoSEQ multiplex PCR. The sample shows around 18,000 clones, more than 55% of them seen only once. Treatment of the sample: randomized to nivolumab then ipilimumab (arm A) or the reverse (arm B). This material consisted of CD8+ T cells sorted from blood (inferred from file names), taken from a patient given nivolumab and ipilimumab in sequence. These receptors all stem from a human donor with melanoma.

Worth noting for this clone: An end of the junction differs from the germline gene, which may be a read error. The rearrangement uses TRBV5-4 and TRBJ1-2; 8 bases align to TRBD1. The CDR3 extends over 16 amino acids. CDR1 and CDR2 from the germline V gene are SGHNT and YYREEE (reference sequence). The CDR3 bases are TGCGCCAGCAGCCCCGGACAGGGCCTCGGTATTGGCGGCTACACCTTC. As protein: CASSPGQGLGIGGYTF.

This sequence joins TRBV10-3 and TRBJ1-6; TRBD1 matches 9 bases. Trimming removed 10 bases from V and 8 bases from J; junction bases left unmatched: 9. The CDR3 is 14 amino acids. CDR1 and CDR2 (germline): ENHRY, SYGVKD. CDR3 amino acids: CATHRGRSDSPLHF. The CDR3 DNA reads as TGTGCCACGCACAGGGGGCGTTCGGATTCACCCCTCCACTTT.

The chain has TRBV5-4 and TRBJ2-2, with 11 bases identical to TRBD1. This CDR3 region has 18 residues. The V gene end was trimmed by 0 bases and the J gene end by 7 bases; junction bases not matched to a gene: 11. Germline V CDR1 and CDR2: SGHNT, YYREEE (reference sequence). The CDR3 nucleotides are TGTGCCAGCAGCTTGGGACCAGGCGGGACAGGGGGTAGCGGGGAGCTGTTTTTT. It specifies CASSLGPGGTGGSGELFF.

The genes are TRBV7-9 and TRBJ1-2; unclear D gene. The CDR3 length is 12 residues. The V and J ends lost 5 bases and 6 bases respectively, with 10 bases between them. CDR1 and CDR2 (germline): SEHNR, FQNEAQ (reference sequence). CDR3 bases: TGTGCCAGCAGCGTCGGAGGCAATGGCTACACCTTC. This translates into CASSVGGNGYTF.

This clone was observed a single time. The rearrangement uses TRBV12-5 and TRBJ2-3; D may be TRBD2 (6 bases). CDR1 LGHNT and CDR2 FRNRAP come from the germline V gene. CDR3 size: 16 residues. V lost 2 bases and J 5 bases, leaving 17 bases between the germline ends. CDR3 nucleotides: TGTGCTAGTGGTTTGCTCCACGCGGAGGGCCAAGATACGCAGTATTTT. Translation gives CASGLLHAEGQDTQYF.

This rearrangement joins TRBV7-2 to TRBJ2-5, with 9 nucleotides matching TRBD2. Germline lookup yields CDR1 SGHTA and CDR2 FQGNSA. The ends lost 4 bases at V and 5 bases at J; junction bases unmatched: 11. The CDR3 consists of 16 residues. CDR3 in amino acids: CASSSPPRGGLETQYF. As DNA, the CDR3 is TGTGCCAGCAGCTCCCCCCCGCGGGGGGGCCTGGAGACCCAGTACTTC.

The chain employs TRBV5-4 and TRBJ1-2; TRBD1 matches 8 bases. Germline V gene sequence: CDR1 SGHNT, CDR2 YYREEE (reference sequence). V lost 2 bases, J lost 6 bases, and 3 bases stayed unmatched. The CDR3 is 13 residues long. CDR3 residues: CASSLATGDGYTF. The CDR3 nucleotides are TGTGCCAGCAGCTTAGCGACAGGGGATGGCTACACCTTC.

This chain connects TRBV29-1 to TRBJ2-7; 11 bases agree with TRBD2. The germline V gene has CDR1 SQVTM and CDR2 ANQGSEA. The V segment lost 6 bases and the J segment 4 bases; nucleotides outside the gene matches: 5. There are 13 residues in the CDR3. CDR3 region: CSVRGTSGYEQYF. For the CDR3, the DNA is TGCAGCGTAAGAGGGACTAGCGGATACGAGCAGTACTTC.

The rearrangement uses TRBV19 and TRBJ2-7; D gene ambiguous. Germline-derived CDR1 and CDR2 are LNHDA and SQIVND (reference sequence). The V gene lost 1 base and the J gene lost 12 bases, with 10 bases spanning the gap. The CDR3 length is 11 residues. The CDR3 protein is CASSIGPQRYF. Written as DNA, the CDR3 is TGTGCCAGTAGTATAGGTCCCCAGCGGTACTTC.

This clone is categorized as medium-sized. The rearrangement joins TRBV6-5 to TRBJ1-2, with D unresolved. Trimming left V 6 bases short and J 7 bases short, with 15 bases between. There are 13 residues in the CDR3. Germline CDR1 and CDR2: MNHEY and SVGAGI. CDR3 sequence: CASSSGETSGYTF. DNA of the CDR3: TGTGCCAGCAGCTCTGGGGAGACAAGTGGCTACACCTTC.